The source of this T cell receptor beta chain is a study of cytomegalovirus exposure and HLA in healthy donors. PCR employed 60 Vbeta and 13 Jbeta primers. TCRdb's copy holds only in-frame clones and misses some; the assay was immunoSEQ multiplex PCR. The profile covers more than 95,000 clones, with about 81% appearing a single time and roughly 1.3% taken by the ten largest. This clone appeared a single time. What it recognizes is unknown. The germline gene is not matched at one end of the junction; a read error may be the cause. Study-level findings and limits: In a later analysis, most CMV-associated TCR beta chains appeared HLA-restricted. Later analysis demonstrated an association between a missense DCLRE1C variant and TCR beta V- and J-gene trimming.

The sequencing input was PBMCs. This TCR was recovered from a man aged 25 to 45 in good health and CMV-seronegative.

The DNA of the CDR3 is TGTGCTAGCAGCCCGGGAAAGCCGGGGGCCAACGTCCTGACTTTC. Translation gives CASSPGKPGANVLTF. The V call is TRBV7-7, the J call TRBJ2-6, with D tentatively TRBD2 (5 bases). CDR1 is SSHAT, CDR2 FNYEAQ, per germline (reference sequence). CDR3 length: 15 amino acids.